The text below deals with one T cell receptor (beta chain). Its antigen remains unidentified. The data were obtained in a study of T cell responses to AZD1222 COVID-19 vaccine. Measured with immunoSEQ multiplex PCR; TCRdb has only the in-frame clones, and not every one. The sample lists fewer than 150,000 clones; approximately 89% were seen once. V trimming: 5 bases; J trimming: 13 bases; junction bases outside the gene matches: 5. The CDR3 covers 11 residues. Points from the study as a whole: The study sampled repertoires only after the peak T cell response. CD4 TCRs associated with vaccination spanned spike, dominating at 160-218 and 743-854.

The rearrangement links TRBV12-3 or TRBV12-4 to TRBJ1-1, with 9 bases aligning to TRBD1. This clonotype was obtained from an adult in good health. The source was peripheral blood, collected on day 0 of AZD1222 vaccination. The CDR3 reads CASSRGTGLFF. The CDR3 DNA reads as TGTGCCAGCAGTCGAGGGACAGGGCTTTTCTTT.